This T cell receptor (beta chain) was sequenced during a study of T cells in Graves' hyperthyroidism and ophthalmopathy. In its sample, this clonotype was seen many times. It was considered stable Graves' hyperthyroidism when ophthalmopathy did not progress within 18 months. Patients with uncontrolled infections, other autoimmune diseases, pregnancy or lactation were excluded. It was 10 ml of fresh peripheral blood that supplied the PBMCs. From RNA transcripts, TCR beta CDR3 regions were amplified. Primed by the HTBI set, a first-round RT-PCR was run on the TCR CDR3. Each CDR3 protein gets one entry after TCRdb re-called the multiplex PCR reads with MiXCR. Of about 480,000 distinct CDR3 sequences detected, 14% appear once; the ten largest clones hold over 15%. The ends were cut back, 5 bases at V and 5 bases at J, with 7 bases in the middle. Germline lookup yields CDR1 ENHRY and CDR2 SYGVKD. CDR3 length: 12 amino acids.

Sequencing was carried out using blood. This chain connects TRBV10-3 to TRBJ1-5, with D hard to call. This TCR came from a woman younger than 35 with Graves' hyperthyroidism. The CDR3 region has the DNA TGTGCCATCAGTTCCCTCGATCAGCCCCAGCATTTT. This translates into CAISSLDQPQHF.